These 13 T cell receptor beta chains were sequenced from one sample in a study of early T cells in non-severe SARS-CoV-2 infection. TCRdb fed the 5' RACE reads into MiXCR, producing one record per CDR3 protein. The profile shows about 27,000 distinct CDR3 sequences, 5.4% of them singletons. The sequenced material came from whole blood. The origin of the receptors is an adult who was a healthcare worker with PCR-confirmed SARS-CoV-2 infection or an uninfected control (not recorded which).

This clonotype occurred many times. A read error may produce the germline difference seen at one junction end. The rearrangement links TRBV6-4 to TRBJ2-2, with D possibly matching TRBD2 (5 bases). CDR3 length equals 14 residues. Germline assignment: CDR1 MRHNA and CDR2 SNTAGT. The CDR3 loop is CASSEEVNTGELFF. The DNA of the CDR3 is TGTGCCAGCAGTGAAGAAGTTAACACCGGGGAGCTGTTCTTT.

This clonotype is labeled as medium-sized. The chain recombines TRBV7-9 with TRBJ1-1, with 9 bases fitting TRBD1. Germline CDR1 SEHNR, CDR2 FQNEAQ (reference sequence). The CDR3 contains 19 residues. V dropped 5 bases and J dropped 0; count of bases not matched to a gene: 16. CDR3 nucleotides: TGTGCCAGCAGCCCCTCCCGGACAGGGGAGAGGGGGGTGAACACTGAAGCTTTCTTT. It codes for CASSPSRTGERGVNTEAFF.

V gene TRBV11-2 combines with J gene TRBJ2-7; TRBD2 might be the D (5 bases). With 0 bases removed from V and 2 bases from J, the gap between germline ends came to 17 bases. The CDR3 is made up of 17 amino acids. Per the germline V gene, CDR1 is SGHAT and CDR2 is FQNNGV. The CDR3 DNA reads as TGTGCCAGCAGCTTAGATCGGAGCGGAATTTACCCCTACGAGCAGTACTTC. Encoded protein: CASSLDRSGIYPYEQYF.

This clonotype has a count of ten or more. The chain uses TRBV7-2 and TRBJ2-7; D gene unclear. Germline V gives CDR1 SGHTA, CDR2 FQGNSA. The CDR3 is made up of 13 amino acids. V was clipped by 4 bases and J by 4 bases, with 11 bases between them. CDR3 nucleotide sequence: TGTGCCAGCAGCTACGACCTTCCTTACGAGCAGTACTTC. It codes for CASSYDLPYEQYF.

This clonotype came up many times. The DNA of the CDR3 is TGTGCCAGCAGTTTACAGGGGGCGTACGAGCAGTACTTC. This translates into CASSLQGAYEQYF. V and J are TRBV27 and TRBJ2-7, with TRBD1 matching over 8 bases. Germline trimming cut 2 bases from V and 4 bases from J; bases unmatched to any gene: 1. Germline V gene sequence: CDR1 MNHEY, CDR2 SMNVEV (reference sequence). There are 13 residues in the CDR3.

This clonotype has only a few counts. For the CDR3, the DNA is TGTGCCAGCAGCCCAGGGAATTCACCCCTCCACTTT. Amino acid sequence: CASSPGNSPLHF. The chain has TRBV7-9 and TRBJ1-6; D perhaps matches TRBD1 (5 bases). CDR1 is SEHNR and CDR2 is FQNEAQ in the germline V gene (reference sequence). Trimming removed 5 bases from V and 7 bases from J, with 6 bases in between. The CDR3 length is 12 residues. Looking up the rest from reference TRBV7-9 and TRBJ1-6 gives the full variable domain: DTGVSQNPRHKITKRGQNVTFRCDPISEHNRLYWYRQTLGQGPEFLTYFQNEAQLEKSRLLSDRFSAERPKGSFSTLEIQRTEQGDSAMYLCASSPGNSPLHFGNGTRLTVT.

This clonotype was picked up many times. DNA of the CDR3: TGCGCCAGCAGCTTGCCAAGCGTTCCCTACGAGCAGTACTTC. It codes for CASSLPSVPYEQYF. The V and J genes are TRBV5-1 and TRBJ2-7; D is unresolved. V was trimmed by 1 base and J by 2 bases, leaving 10 bases between them. CDR1 SGHRS and CDR2 YFSETQ come from the germline V gene. This CDR3 is 14 amino acids long.

Only a few counts were recorded for this clonotype. The V call is TRBV27, the J call TRBJ2-3, with 8 bases lining up with TRBD1. The CDR3 loop spans 14 amino acids. J was trimmed by 3 bases and V by 6 bases; bases with no gene match: 5. The germline gives CDR1 MNHEY, CDR2 SMNVEV (reference sequence). The chain's CDR3 is CASRTDRGTDTQYF. CDR3 sequence (DNA): TGTGCCAGCAGAACCGACAGGGGTACAGATACGCAGTATTTT.

This clonotype has at least ten counts. This rearrangement joins TRBV29-1 to TRBJ2-5; the D gene could be TRBD1 or TRBD2 (5 bases each). CDR1 and CDR2 from the germline V gene are SQVTM and ANQGSEA. The CDR3 is made up of 13 amino acids. V lost 2 bases and J 5 bases, leaving 12 bases between the germline ends. CDR3 loop: CSVEKRTRETQYF. The CDR3 DNA is TGCAGCGTTGAAAAGCGGACAAGGGAGACCCAGTACTTC.

This clonotype came up a few times. This rearrangement joins TRBV28 to TRBJ2-1; TRBD1 agrees at 7 bases. This CDR3 has 17 amino acids. Germline CDR1 and CDR2: MDHEN and SYDVKM. With V trimmed by 6 bases and J by 0 bases, 11 bases remained unmatched. Here the CDR3 reads CASRRQGQASSYNEQFF. The CDR3 nucleotides read TGTGCCAGCAGGAGACAAGGACAGGCTAGCTCCTACAATGAGCAGTTCTTC.

This clonotype has ten or more counts. This chain connects TRBV4-3 to TRBJ2-1, with D tentatively TRBD2 (5 bases). Per germline, CDR1 LGHNA and CDR2 YSLEER. This CDR3 comprises 14 residues. Trimming removed 1 base at V and 9 bases at J, with 13 bases between. In DNA form, the CDR3 reads TGCGCCAGCAGCCAAGGAAATGCCCGGGGTGAGCAGTTCTTC. Translated: CASSQGNARGEQFF.

This clonotype has ten or more counts. This chain links TRBV18 with TRBJ2-2; D not certain. From germline, CDR1 is KGHSH and CDR2 LQKENI. The CDR3 is 13 amino acids. The V and J ends lost 2 bases and 5 bases respectively, with 6 bases between them. In DNA form, the CDR3 reads TGTGCCAGCTCACCAGACGGAACCGGGGAGCTGTTTTTT. Translating it yields CASSPDGTGELFF.

This chain uses TRBV18 with TRBJ2-1, with D possibly matching TRBD1 (6 bases). The CDR3 has 12 residues. The V and J ends lost 3 bases and 12 bases respectively, with 12 bases between them. Germline CDR1 and CDR2: KGHSH and LQKENI. CDR3 residues: CASSPGTLWQFF. The CDR3 DNA reads as TGTGCCAGCTCACCGGGGACATTATGGCAGTTCTTC.